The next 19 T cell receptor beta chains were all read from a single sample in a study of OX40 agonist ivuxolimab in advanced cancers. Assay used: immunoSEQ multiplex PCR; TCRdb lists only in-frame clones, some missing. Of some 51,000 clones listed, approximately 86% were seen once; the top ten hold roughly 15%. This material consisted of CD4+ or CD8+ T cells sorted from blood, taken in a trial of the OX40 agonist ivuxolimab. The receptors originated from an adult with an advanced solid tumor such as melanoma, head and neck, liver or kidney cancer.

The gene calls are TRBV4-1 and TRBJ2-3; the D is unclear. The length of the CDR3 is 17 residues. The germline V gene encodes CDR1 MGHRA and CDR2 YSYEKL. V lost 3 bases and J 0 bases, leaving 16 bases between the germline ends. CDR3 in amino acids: CASSQERLGPSTDTQYF. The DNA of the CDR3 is TGCGCCAGCAGCCAGGAAAGATTAGGCCCGAGCACAGATACGCAGTATTTT.

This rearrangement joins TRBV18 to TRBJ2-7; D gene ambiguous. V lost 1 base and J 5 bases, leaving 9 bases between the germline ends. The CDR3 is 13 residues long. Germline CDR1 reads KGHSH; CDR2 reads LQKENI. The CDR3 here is CASSPLGINEQYF. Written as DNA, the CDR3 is TGTGCCAGCTCACCACTGGGTATAAACGAGCAGTACTTC.

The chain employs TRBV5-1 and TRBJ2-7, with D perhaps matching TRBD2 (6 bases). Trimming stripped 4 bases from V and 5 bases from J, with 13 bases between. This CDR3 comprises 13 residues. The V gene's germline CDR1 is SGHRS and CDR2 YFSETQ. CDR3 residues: CASSLARRHEQYF. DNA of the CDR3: TGCGCCAGCAGCCTAGCGCGGCGGCACGAGCAGTACTTC.

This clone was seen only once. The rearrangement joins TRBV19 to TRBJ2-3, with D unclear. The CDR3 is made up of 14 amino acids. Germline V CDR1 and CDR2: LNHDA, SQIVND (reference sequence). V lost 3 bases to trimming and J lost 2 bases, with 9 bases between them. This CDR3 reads CASSIRQTTDTQYF. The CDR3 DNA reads TGTGCCAGTAGTATTCGGCAGACCACAGATACGCAGTATTTT.

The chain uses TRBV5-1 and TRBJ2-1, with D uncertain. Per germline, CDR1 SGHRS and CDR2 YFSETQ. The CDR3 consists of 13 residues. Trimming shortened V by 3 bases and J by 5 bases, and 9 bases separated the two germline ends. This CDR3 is CASSSRIDNEQFF. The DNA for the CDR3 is TGCGCCAGCAGCTCGAGGATAGACAATGAGCAGTTCTTC.

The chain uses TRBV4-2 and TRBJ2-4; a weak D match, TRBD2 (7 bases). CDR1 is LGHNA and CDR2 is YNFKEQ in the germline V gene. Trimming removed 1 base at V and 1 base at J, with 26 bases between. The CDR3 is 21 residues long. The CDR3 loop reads CASSQGGGLLRSGKAKNIQYF. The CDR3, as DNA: TGTGCCAGCAGCCAAGGAGGGGGGTTGTTGAGGAGCGGGAAGGCCAAAAACATTCAGTACTTC.

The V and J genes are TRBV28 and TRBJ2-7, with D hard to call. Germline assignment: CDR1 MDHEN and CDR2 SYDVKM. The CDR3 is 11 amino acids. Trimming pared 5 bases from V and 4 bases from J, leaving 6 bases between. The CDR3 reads CASSHGYEQYF. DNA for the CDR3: TGTGCCAGCAGTCACGGTTACGAGCAGTACTTC. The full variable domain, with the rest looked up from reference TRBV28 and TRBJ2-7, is DVKVTQSSRYLVKRTGEKVFLECVQDMDHENMFWYRQDPGLGLRLIYFSYDVKMKEKGDIPEGYSVSREKKERFSLILESASTNQTSMYLCASSHGYEQYFGPGTRLTVT.

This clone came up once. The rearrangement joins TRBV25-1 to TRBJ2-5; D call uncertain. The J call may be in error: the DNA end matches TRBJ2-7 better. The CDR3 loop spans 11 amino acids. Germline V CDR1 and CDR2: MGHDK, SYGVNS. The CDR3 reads CASSESYEQYF. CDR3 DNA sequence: TGTGCCAGCAGTGAATCCTACGAGCAGTACTTC.

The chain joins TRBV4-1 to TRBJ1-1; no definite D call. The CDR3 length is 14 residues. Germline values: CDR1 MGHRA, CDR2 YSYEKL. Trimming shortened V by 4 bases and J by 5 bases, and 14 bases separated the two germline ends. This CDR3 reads CASSLIRGGTEAFF. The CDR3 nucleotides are TGCGCCAGCAGCCTTATCCGGGGAGGGACTGAAGCTTTCTTT.

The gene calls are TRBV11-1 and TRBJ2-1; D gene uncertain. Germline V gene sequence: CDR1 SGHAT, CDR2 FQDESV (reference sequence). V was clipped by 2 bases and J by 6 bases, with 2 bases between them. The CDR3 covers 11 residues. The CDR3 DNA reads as TGTGCCAGCAGCTTATCCAATGAGCAGTTCTTC. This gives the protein CASSLSNEQFF.

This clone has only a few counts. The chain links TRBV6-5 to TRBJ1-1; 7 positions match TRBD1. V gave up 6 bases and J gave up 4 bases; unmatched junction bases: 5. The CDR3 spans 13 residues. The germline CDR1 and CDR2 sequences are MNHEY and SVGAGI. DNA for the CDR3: TGTGCCAGCAGCATAGACAGGGCCACTGAAGCTTTCTTT. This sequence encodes CASSIDRATEAFF.

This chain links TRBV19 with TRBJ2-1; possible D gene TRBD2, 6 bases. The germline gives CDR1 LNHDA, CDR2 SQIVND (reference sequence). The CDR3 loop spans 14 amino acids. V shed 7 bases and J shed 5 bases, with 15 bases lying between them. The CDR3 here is CASMTPGRHNEQFF. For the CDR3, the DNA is TGTGCCAGTATGACCCCGGGGAGGCACAATGAGCAGTTCTTC.

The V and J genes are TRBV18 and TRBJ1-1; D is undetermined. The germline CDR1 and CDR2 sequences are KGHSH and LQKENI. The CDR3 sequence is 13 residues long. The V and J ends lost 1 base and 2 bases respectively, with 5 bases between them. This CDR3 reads CASSPLGNTEAFF. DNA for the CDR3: TGTGCCAGCTCACCACTGGGTAACACTGAAGCTTTCTTT.

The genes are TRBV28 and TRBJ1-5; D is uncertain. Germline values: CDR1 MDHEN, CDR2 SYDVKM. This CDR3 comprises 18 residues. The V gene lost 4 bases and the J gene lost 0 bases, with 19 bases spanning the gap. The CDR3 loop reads CASSSRTAAMYSNQPQHF. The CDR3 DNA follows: TGTGCCAGCAGTTCCCGGACGGCTGCCATGTATAGCAATCAGCCCCAGCATTTT. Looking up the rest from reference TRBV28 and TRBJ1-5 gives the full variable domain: DVKVTQSSRYLVKRTGEKVFLECVQDMDHENMFWYRQDPGLGLRLIYFSYDVKMKEKGDIPEGYSVSREKKERFSLILESASTNQTSMYLCASSSRTAAMYSNQPQHFGDGTRLSIL.

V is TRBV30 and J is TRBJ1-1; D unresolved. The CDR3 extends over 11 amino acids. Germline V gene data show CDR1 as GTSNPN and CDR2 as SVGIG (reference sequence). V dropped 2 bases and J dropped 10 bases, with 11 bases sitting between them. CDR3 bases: TGTGCCTGGAGTCTAGAGAGGCTAGCTTTCTTT. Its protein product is CAWSLERLAFF. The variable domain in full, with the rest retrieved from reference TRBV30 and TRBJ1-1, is SQTIHQWPATLVQPVGSPLSLECTVEGTSNPNLYWYRQAAGRGLQLLFYSVGIGQISSEVPQNLSASRPQDRQFILSSKKLLLSDSGFYLCAWSLERLAFFGQGTRLTVV.

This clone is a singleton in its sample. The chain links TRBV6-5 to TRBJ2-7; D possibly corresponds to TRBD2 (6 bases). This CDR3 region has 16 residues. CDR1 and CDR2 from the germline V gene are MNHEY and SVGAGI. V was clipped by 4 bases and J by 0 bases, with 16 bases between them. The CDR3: CASSSPLNSGSYEQYF. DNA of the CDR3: TGTGCCAGCAGTTCCCCCCTAAATAGCGGCTCCTACGAGCAGTACTTC.

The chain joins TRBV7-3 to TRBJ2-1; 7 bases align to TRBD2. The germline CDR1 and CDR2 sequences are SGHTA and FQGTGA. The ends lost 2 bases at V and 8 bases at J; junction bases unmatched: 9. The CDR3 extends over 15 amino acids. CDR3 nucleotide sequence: TGTGCCAGCAGCTTAGGTCTGGGGACTACGCATGAGCAGTTCTTC. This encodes CASSLGLGTTHEQFF.

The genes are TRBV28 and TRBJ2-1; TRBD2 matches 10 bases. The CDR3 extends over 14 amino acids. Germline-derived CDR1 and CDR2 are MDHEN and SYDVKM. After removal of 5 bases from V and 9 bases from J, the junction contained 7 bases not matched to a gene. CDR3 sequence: CASSRASGRGEQFF. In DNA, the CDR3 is TGTGCCAGCAGTCGGGCTAGCGGGAGAGGTGAGCAGTTCTTC.

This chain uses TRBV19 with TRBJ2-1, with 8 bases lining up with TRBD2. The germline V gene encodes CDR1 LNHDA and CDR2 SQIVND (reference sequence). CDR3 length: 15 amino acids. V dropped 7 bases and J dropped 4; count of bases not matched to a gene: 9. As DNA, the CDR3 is TGTGCCAGTACCAAAGCGGGAGAGGGTTACAATGAGCAGTTCTTC. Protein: CASTKAGEGYNEQFF.